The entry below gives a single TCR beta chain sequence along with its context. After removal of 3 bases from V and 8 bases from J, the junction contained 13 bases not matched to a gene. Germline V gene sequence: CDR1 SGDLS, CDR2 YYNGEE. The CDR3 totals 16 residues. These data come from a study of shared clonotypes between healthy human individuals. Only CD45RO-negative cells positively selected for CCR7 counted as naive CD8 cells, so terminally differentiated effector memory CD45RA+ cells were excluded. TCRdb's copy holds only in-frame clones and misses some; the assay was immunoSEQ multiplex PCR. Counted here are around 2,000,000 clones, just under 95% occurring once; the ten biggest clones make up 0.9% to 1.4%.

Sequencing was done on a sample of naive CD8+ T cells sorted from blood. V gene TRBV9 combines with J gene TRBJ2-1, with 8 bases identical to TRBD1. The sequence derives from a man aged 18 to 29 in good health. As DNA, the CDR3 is TGTGCCAGCAGCGAGCCCGGACAGGGTATTGTCGATGAGCAGTTCTTC. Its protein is CASSEPGQGIVDEQFF.